A single T cell receptor (beta chain) is shown here with its context. The sample originates from a study of blood T cells in healthy people across ages. With a J-beta primer mix and a sample-barcoded 5' primer, a second PCR ran 7 to 11 cycles. MiXCR, applied by TCRdb to the 5' RACE reads, yields one record per CDR3 protein. The table has about 1.4 million distinct CDR3 sequences, approximately 60% seen once; the top ten hold about 6.7%. V was shortened by 5 bases and J by 5 bases, with 12 bases between the two germline ends. Germline V CDR1 and CDR2: LNHNV, YYDKDF (reference sequence). The CDR3 contains 13 residues. Donation came from healthy Caucasian individuals in Russia who were aged 6 to 90. Collection of 7.5 to 10 milliliters of peripheral blood was performed for each donor.

This receptor was obtained from a man younger than 30 in good health. The sequenced sample was blood. The V gene is TRBV15, the J gene TRBJ2-5, with D unclear. CDR3 sequence (DNA): TGTGCCACCAGCGGGCCAAACAGTGAGACCCAGTACTTC. Amino acids: CATSGPNSETQYF.